This entry lists 8 T cell receptor beta chains sequenced from one sample in a study of T-cell reconstitution after alpha-beta-depleted transplantation in children (dated by TCRdb to 2016 to 2017). Library preparation used PCR. The sample was run on an Illumina HiSeq 2500. TCR libraries were prepared with molecular barcoding, using unique molecular identifiers to normalize TCRbeta repertoire quantification. TCRdb reprocessed the public reads (quality trimming at Q25 with fastp, clone calling with MiXCR) and kept in-frame beta chains. A single entry per CDR3 protein holds the most common genes and DNA from its merged rows. Recorded for this sample are around 370,000 distinct CDR3 sequences; 9% to 12% of them occurred a single time. The biggest ten clones account for 2% to 3% of the sample. Sample: PBMCs from the stem cell graft donor, taken from the stem cell graft. Every receptor here comes from a human donor who donated a stem cell graft to a child with acute lymphoblastic leukemia.

This clonotype appeared a few times. The V call is TRBV2, the J call TRBJ2-7; no clear D. Trimming removed 7 bases at V and 3 bases at J, with 10 bases between. Germline CDR1 and CDR2: SNHLY and FYNNEI. This CDR3 contains 12 residues. CDR3 nucleotide sequence: TGTGCCAGCAATCGGCTTAACTACGAGCAGTACTTC. Translating gives CASNRLNYEQYF.

V gene TRBV7-2 combines with J gene TRBJ2-7; TRBD1 is a possible D gene (5 bases). V lost 0 bases and J 4 bases, leaving 13 bases between the germline ends. The CDR3 has 15 residues. Germline V lookup: CDR1 SGHTA, CDR2 FQGNSA. CDR3 protein: CASSLALQVGYEQYF. DNA for the CDR3: TGTGCCAGCAGCTTAGCATTACAGGTGGGATACGAGCAGTACTTC.

This clonotype has just a few counts. This chain links TRBV18 with TRBJ1-1; a weak D match, TRBD1 (5 bases). The V end was cut by 3 bases, the J end by 0 bases, with 17 bases between. This CDR3 region has 17 residues. Germline CDR1 and CDR2: KGHSH and LQKENI. The CDR3 is CASSPLGYGALNTEAFF. Here the CDR3 DNA reads TGTGCCAGCTCACCCTTGGGATACGGGGCCCTGAACACTGAAGCTTTCTTT. The entire variable domain, with the rest obtained from reference TRBV18 and TRBJ1-1, is as follows: NAGVMQNPRHLVRRRGQEARLRCSPMKGHSHVYWYRQLPEEGLKFMVYLQKENIIDESGMPKERFSAEFPKEGPSILRIQQVVRGDSAAYFCASSPLGYGALNTEAFFGQGTRLTVV.

This clonotype occurred many times. The chain carries TRBV5-1 and TRBJ2-6; 7 nucleotides agree with TRBD2. CDR3 length: 17 residues. Germline CDR1 SGHRS, CDR2 YFSETQ. Germline trimming cut 5 bases from V and 1 base from J; bases unmatched to any gene: 9. Written as DNA, the CDR3 is TGCGCCAGCAGTAACGGGGAGGGTAGTTCTGGGGCCAACGTCCTGACTTTC. This gives the protein CASSNGEGSSGANVLTF.

In its sample, this clonotype was seen many times. The chain combines TRBV24-1 with TRBJ1-6; D call uncertain. The CDR3 extends over 14 amino acids. CDR1 is KGHDR, CDR2 SFDVKD, per germline. Deletions cut 4 bases from V and 2 bases from J, with 5 bases between. This CDR3 reads CATSENTYNSPLHF. DNA of the CDR3: TGTGCCACCAGTGAAAACACCTATAATTCACCCCTCCACTTT.

The V and J genes are TRBV10-3 and TRBJ2-1; 10 bases map to TRBD1. The germline CDR1 and CDR2 sequences are ENHRY and SYGVKD. Losses at the gene ends were 7 bases for V and 8 bases for J; bases not matched to a gene: 5. This CDR3 is 13 amino acids long. The CDR3 nucleotides read TGTGCCATCACCGGGACAGGGGACGATGAGCAGTTCTTC. Translated, it gives CAITGTGDDEQFF.

The gene calls are TRBV6-2 or TRBV6-3 and TRBJ2-7; tentative D call: TRBD1 (6 bases). The CDR3 contains 14 residues. V shed 0 bases and J shed 7 bases, with 13 bases lying between them. Germline V lookup: CDR1 MNHEY, CDR2 SVGEGT. The CDR3 protein is CASSYSNRAVEQYF. CDR3 DNA sequence: TGTGCCAGCAGTTACTCGAACAGGGCGGTTGAGCAGTACTTC.

The chain is built from TRBV5-6 and TRBJ1-2; no reliable D call. From germline, CDR1 is SGHDT and CDR2 YYEEEE. V lost 0 bases and J 8 bases, leaving 11 bases between the germline ends. The CDR3 contains 13 residues. DNA for the CDR3: TGTGCCAGCAGCTTGGACACGGATGGAGGCTACACCTTC. It codes for CASSLDTDGGYTF.